This is a list of T cell receptor beta chains from one sample in a study of glioma-infiltrating T cells after dendritic cell vaccination. The protocol was immunoSEQ multiplex PCR, while the TCRdb copy is restricted to in-frame clones and leaves out a portion. The data show around 92,000 clones, with approximately 80% seen just once and around 5.4% held by the top ten. The sample consisted of blood, taken after dendritic cell vaccination. All receptors derive from a human donor with glioblastoma. Each CDR3 is given with its conserved first and last residue. D genes are given only for firm matches. Not all rows give a size; the values are once, few, many and, for expanded clones, a class.

v_call: TRBV30; j_call: TRBJ2-1; clone_size: -; d_call: -; cdr3_nt: TGTGCCTGTTTGGGTTGTTCGGAGCGCTCCTACAATGAGCAGTTCTTC; cdr3_aa: CACLGCSERSYNEQFF
v_call: TRBV2; j_call: TRBJ1-2; clone_size: once; d_call: TRBD1; cdr3_nt: TGTGCCAGCAGCGGATGGGACAGGGTGAACTATGGCTACACCTTC; cdr3_aa: CASSGWDRVNYGYTF
v_call: TRBV10-1; j_call: TRBJ1-6; clone_size: -; d_call: -; cdr3_nt: TGCGCCACCTCAATCCTACAGGGATCACCCCTCCACTTT; cdr3_aa: CATSILQGSPLHF
v_call: TRBV18; j_call: TRBJ2-1; clone_size: few; d_call: -; cdr3_nt: TGTGCCAGCTCACCACCGTTCCTCAGCAATGAGCAGTTCTTC; cdr3_aa: CASSPPFLSNEQFF
v_call: TRBV30; j_call: TRBJ2-1; clone_size: -; d_call: -; cdr3_nt: TGTGCCTGGAGTGCGGGTGGCACCTACAATGAGCAGTTCTTC; cdr3_aa: CAWSAGGTYNEQFF
v_call: TRBV29-1; j_call: TRBJ1-5; clone_size: -; d_call: -; cdr3_nt: TGCAGCGTTGAAGACGGGGGAGATCAGCCCCAGCATTTT; cdr3_aa: CSVEDGGDQPQHF
v_call: TRBV30; j_call: TRBJ2-5; clone_size: -; d_call: -; cdr3_nt: TGTGCCTGGAGTGTATGGCAGGGAGAGACCCAGTACTTC; cdr3_aa: CAWSVWQGETQYF
v_call: TRBV6-6; j_call: TRBJ2-1; clone_size: few; d_call: -; cdr3_nt: TGTGCCAGCAGCACTAACTATGAGCAGTTCTTC; cdr3_aa: CASSTNYEQFF
v_call: TRBV30; j_call: TRBJ2-1; clone_size: -; d_call: TRBD2; cdr3_nt: TGTGCCTGGACAATCGGGACTAGAGTTGGCAATGAGCAGTTCTTC; cdr3_aa: CAWTIGTRVGNEQFF
v_call: TRBV5-1; j_call: TRBJ2-7; clone_size: once; d_call: TRBD2; cdr3_nt: TGCGCCAGCAGCGCTGGACTAGCGGGGACCTACGAGCAGTACTTC; cdr3_aa: CASSAGLAGTYEQYF
v_call: TRBV5-1; j_call: TRBJ1-3; clone_size: -; d_call: TRBD1; cdr3_nt: TGCGCCAGCAGCGGAGGGACAGGCGCTGGAAACACCATATATTTT; cdr3_aa: CASSGGTGAGNTIYF
v_call: TRBV27; j_call: TRBJ1-3; clone_size: -; d_call: -; cdr3_nt: TGTGCCAGCAGTTTAAATGGCATCTCTGGAAACACCATATATTTT; cdr3_aa: CASSLNGISGNTIYF
v_call: TRBV5-1; j_call: TRBJ2-3; clone_size: once; d_call: -; cdr3_nt: TGCGCCAGCAGCTTGGAAGGTCGAGGGACAGATACGCAGTATTTT; cdr3_aa: CASSLEGRGTDTQYF
v_call: TRBV28; j_call: TRBJ1-2; clone_size: -; d_call: -; cdr3_nt: TGTGCCAGCAGCCTAGGGGGTTTACCCGCGAGGGGCTACACCTTC; cdr3_aa: CASSLGGLPARGYTF
v_call: TRBV27; j_call: TRBJ2-7; clone_size: -; d_call: -; cdr3_nt: TGTGCCAGCAGTTCGTGGGCCGTGAGAGAGCAGTACTTC; cdr3_aa: CASSSWAVREQYF
v_call: TRBV19; j_call: TRBJ1-2; clone_size: -; d_call: -; cdr3_nt: TGTGCCAGTAGTACTGGACACCAAGGGTACTATGGCTACACCTTC; cdr3_aa: CASSTGHQGYYGYTF
v_call: TRBV11-2; j_call: TRBJ1-2; clone_size: once; d_call: -; cdr3_nt: TGTGCCAGCAGCTTAGACAGTAACTATGGCTACACCTTC; cdr3_aa: CASSLDSNYGYTF
v_call: TRBV28; j_call: TRBJ1-2; clone_size: -; d_call: TRBD1; cdr3_nt: TGTGCCAGCACTACAGGGGGCTATGGCTACACCTTC; cdr3_aa: CASTTGGYGYTF
v_call: TRBV19; j_call: TRBJ2-5; clone_size: few; d_call: TRBD2; cdr3_nt: TGTGCCAGTAGCCCAGGGACTAGCGGGAGCGTTCAAGAGACCCAGTACTTC; cdr3_aa: CASSPGTSGSVQETQYF
v_call: TRBV29-1; j_call: TRBJ2-4; clone_size: few; d_call: -; cdr3_nt: TGCAGCGTGGGACACCAAAACATTCAGTACTTC; cdr3_aa: CSVGHQNIQYF
v_call: TRBV5-1; j_call: TRBJ2-5; clone_size: -; d_call: TRBD2; cdr3_nt: TGCGCCAGCAGCTTGGGACTAGCGGCCCGGCAAGAGACCCAGTACTTC; cdr3_aa: CASSLGLAARQETQYF
v_call: TRBV12-2; j_call: TRBJ1-4; clone_size: -; d_call: -; cdr3_nt: TGTGCAAGTCGCTTAGTCCCCGGGGGTAATGAAAAACTGTTTTTT; cdr3_aa: CASRLVPGGNEKLFF
v_call: TRBV19; j_call: TRBJ2-7; clone_size: few; d_call: -; cdr3_nt: TGTGCCAGTAGTTCGCCGGGACACAGCTACGAGCAGTACTTC; cdr3_aa: CASSSPGHSYEQYF
v_call: TRBV28; j_call: TRBJ2-5; clone_size: once; d_call: -; cdr3_nt: TGTGCCAGCAGTTTAGTTTTGGCGGGAGAGACCCAGTACTTC; cdr3_aa: CASSLVLAGETQYF
v_call: TRBV5-1; j_call: TRBJ1-2; clone_size: -; d_call: TRBD1; cdr3_nt: TGCGCCAGCAGCGCCGCGGGACAGAGGGGTGATGGCTACACCTTC; cdr3_aa: CASSAAGQRGDGYTF
v_call: TRBV19; j_call: TRBJ2-2; clone_size: -; d_call: TRBD2; cdr3_nt: TGTGCCAGTAGCAAAAAAGGGACTAGCGGGAGTCTCGGGGAGCTGTTTTTT; cdr3_aa: CASSKKGTSGSLGELFF
v_call: TRBV10-3; j_call: TRBJ2-5; clone_size: -; d_call: TRBD1; cdr3_nt: TGTGCCATCAGCGATACAGGGGTGGGAGAGACCCAGTACTTC; cdr3_aa: CAISDTGVGETQYF
v_call: TRBV7-9; j_call: TRBJ2-7; clone_size: -; d_call: TRBD2; cdr3_nt: TGTGCCAGCAGCCAAGCGGGAGTTACATCCGAGCAGTACTTC; cdr3_aa: CASSQAGVTSEQYF
v_call: TRBV6-6; j_call: TRBJ2-7; clone_size: -; d_call: -; cdr3_nt: TGTGCCAGCAGTCCCCCCCTAATCGAGCAGTACTTC; cdr3_aa: CASSPPLIEQYF
v_call: TRBV5-1; j_call: TRBJ1-6; clone_size: -; d_call: TRBD1; cdr3_nt: TGCGCCAGCAGCATCAACAGGGGAAGCTCTTCACCCCTCCACTTT; cdr3_aa: CASSINRGSSSPLHF
v_call: TRBV6-6; j_call: TRBJ1-1; clone_size: -; d_call: -; cdr3_nt: TGTGCCAGCAGTTACTTGGCCACTGAAGCTTTCTTT; cdr3_aa: CASSYLATEAFF
v_call: TRBV28; j_call: TRBJ2-7; clone_size: -; d_call: -; cdr3_nt: TGTGCCAGCAGTTCGGCAACAGGGATGGAGCCGAACTTC; cdr3_aa: CASSSATGMEPNF
v_call: TRBV30; j_call: TRBJ2-5; clone_size: -; d_call: -; cdr3_nt: TGTGCCTGGAGTGTACTCCTTTGGGCTGCCGAGACCCAGTACTTC; cdr3_aa: CAWSVLLWAAETQYF
v_call: TRBV4-1; j_call: TRBJ1-2; clone_size: -; d_call: -; cdr3_nt: TGCGCCAGCAGCCAAGAGACGGGAGCTAACTATGGCTACACCTTC; cdr3_aa: CASSQETGANYGYTF
v_call: TRBV10-1; j_call: TRBJ2-2; clone_size: once; d_call: -; cdr3_nt: TGCGCCAGCAGCGCCACAGCGGTGAACACCGGGGAGCTGTTTTTT; cdr3_aa: CASSATAVNTGELFF
v_call: TRBV7-7; j_call: TRBJ2-1; clone_size: -; d_call: TRBD2; cdr3_nt: TGTGCTAGCAGCAAATTACTAGCGGGAGGGCCCAATGAGCAGTTCTTC; cdr3_aa: CASSKLLAGGPNEQFF
v_call: TRBV5-1; j_call: TRBJ2-7; clone_size: -; d_call: TRBD2; cdr3_nt: TGCGCCAGCAGCCCCCGACGGAGCGGGGACTCCTACGAGCAGTACTTC; cdr3_aa: CASSPRRSGDSYEQYF
v_call: TRBV5-8; j_call: TRBJ1-1; clone_size: once; d_call: -; cdr3_nt: TGTGCCAGCAGCTATTTCTTAGGACAGAGGAACACTGAAGCTTTCTTT; cdr3_aa: CASSYFLGQRNTEAFF
v_call: TRBV12-2; j_call: TRBJ1-3; clone_size: -; d_call: -; cdr3_nt: TGTGCAAGTCGCGGACAGGGGCCCTTCTCTGGAAACACCATATATTTT; cdr3_aa: CASRGQGPFSGNTIYF
v_call: TRBV27; j_call: TRBJ1-5; clone_size: -; d_call: -; cdr3_nt: TGTGCCAGCAGTCAGACCGACAGGTCCTCCAATCAGCCCCAGCATTTT; cdr3_aa: CASSQTDRSSNQPQHF
v_call: TRBV6-5; j_call: TRBJ2-5; clone_size: few; d_call: TRBD2; cdr3_nt: TGTGCCAGCAGGACACTAGCGGGGGGGCCGGAGACCCAGTACTTC; cdr3_aa: CASRTLAGGPETQYF
v_call: TRBV5-6; j_call: TRBJ1-2; clone_size: few; d_call: TRBD1; cdr3_nt: TGTGCCAGCAGCTTTATGGACAGGGCCACCTTC; cdr3_aa: CASSFMDRATF
v_call: TRBV18; j_call: TRBJ2-7; clone_size: once; d_call: TRBD2; cdr3_nt: TGTGCCAGCTCACCGGGGGGGACCCCCTACGAGCAGTACTTC; cdr3_aa: CASSPGGTPYEQYF
v_call: TRBV30; j_call: TRBJ1-1; clone_size: -; d_call: -; cdr3_nt: TGTGCCTGGAGTTACGGGAACACTGAAGCTTTCTTT; cdr3_aa: CAWSYGNTEAFF
v_call: TRBV6-5; j_call: TRBJ2-7; clone_size: -; d_call: -; cdr3_nt: TGTGCCAGCAGTACTAGTGCCAGGCGAATATACGAGCAGTACTTC; cdr3_aa: CASSTSARRIYEQYF
v_call: TRBV6-5; j_call: TRBJ2-5; clone_size: -; d_call: -; cdr3_nt: TGTGCCAGCAGTCGGGCGAGGGGGGAGACCCAGTACTTC; cdr3_aa: CASSRARGETQYF
v_call: TRBV5-1; j_call: TRBJ1-2; clone_size: -; d_call: -; cdr3_nt: TGCGCCAGCAGCTTCCAGACTAACTATGGCTACACCTTC; cdr3_aa: CASSFQTNYGYTF
v_call: TRBV5-6; j_call: TRBJ1-1; clone_size: -; d_call: -; cdr3_nt: TGTGCCAGCAGCTTGGCGGGTTTGGGTATGAACACTGAAGCTTTCTTT; cdr3_aa: CASSLAGLGMNTEAFF
v_call: TRBV5-1; j_call: TRBJ1-2; clone_size: -; d_call: -; cdr3_nt: TGCGCCAGCAGCTTGGCAGAGGCTTTCTATGGCTACACCTTC; cdr3_aa: CASSLAEAFYGYTF
v_call: TRBV7-3; j_call: TRBJ2-1; clone_size: -; d_call: TRBD2; cdr3_nt: TGTGCCAGCAGCCCCAGCGGGGAGGGCAATGAGCAGTTCTTC; cdr3_aa: CASSPSGEGNEQFF
v_call: TRBV19; j_call: TRBJ2-1; clone_size: -; d_call: TRBD1; cdr3_nt: TGTGCCAGTAGTGGCTACAGGGGATCCTACAATGAGCAGTTCTTC; cdr3_aa: CASSGYRGSYNEQFF
v_call: TRBV7-3; j_call: TRBJ2-1; clone_size: -; d_call: TRBD2; cdr3_nt: TGTGCCAGCAGCTCTAGCGGGAGGGTGAATGAGCAGTTCTTC; cdr3_aa: CASSSSGRVNEQFF
v_call: TRBV5-4; j_call: TRBJ2-5; clone_size: -; d_call: TRBD1; cdr3_nt: TGTGCCAGCAGCGGGAAAACAGGGGGCGAGACCCAGTACTTC; cdr3_aa: CASSGKTGGETQYF
v_call: TRBV18; j_call: TRBJ2-1; clone_size: few; d_call: TRBD2; cdr3_nt: TGTGCCAGCTCAACTAATCTAGCGGGGGGCTCCTACAATGAGCAGTTCTTC; cdr3_aa: CASSTNLAGGSYNEQFF
v_call: TRBV5-4; j_call: TRBJ2-5; clone_size: -; d_call: TRBD2; cdr3_nt: TGTGCCAGCAGCGGGCCTAGCGGGGAGACCCAGTACTTC; cdr3_aa: CASSGPSGETQYF
v_call: TRBV7-8; j_call: TRBJ1-1; clone_size: -; d_call: TRBD1; cdr3_nt: TGTGCCAGCAGGTTACAGGGGATCGAGGACACTGAAGCTTTCTTT; cdr3_aa: CASRLQGIEDTEAFF
v_call: TRBV6-6; j_call: TRBJ2-5; clone_size: -; d_call: -; cdr3_nt: TGTGCCAGCAGTTGGTCAGGGGAAGAGACCCAGTACTTC; cdr3_aa: CASSWSGEETQYF
v_call: TRBV10-3; j_call: TRBJ2-1; clone_size: -; d_call: TRBD2; cdr3_nt: TGTGCCATCAGCCACGGACTAGCGGGACCCTCCTACAATGAGCAGTTCTTC; cdr3_aa: CAISHGLAGPSYNEQFF
v_call: TRBV10-3; j_call: TRBJ2-2; clone_size: -; d_call: TRBD2; cdr3_nt: TGTGCCGCGGGCGCGGGGGGGCGGGGCACCGGGGAGCTGTTTTTT; cdr3_aa: CAAGAGGRGTGELFF